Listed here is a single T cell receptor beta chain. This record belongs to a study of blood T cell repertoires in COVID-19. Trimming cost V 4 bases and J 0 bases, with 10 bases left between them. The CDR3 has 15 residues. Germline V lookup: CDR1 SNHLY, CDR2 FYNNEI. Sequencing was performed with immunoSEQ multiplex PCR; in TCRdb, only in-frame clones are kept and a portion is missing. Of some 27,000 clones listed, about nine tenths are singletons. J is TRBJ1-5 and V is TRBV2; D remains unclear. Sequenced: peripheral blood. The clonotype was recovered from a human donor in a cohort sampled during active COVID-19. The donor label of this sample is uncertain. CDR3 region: CASSGSRYSNQPQHF. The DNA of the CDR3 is TGTGCCAGCAGTGGCTCCAGATATAGCAATCAGCCCCAGCATTTT.